This T cell receptor beta chain was recorded in a study of regulatory T cells. Regarding the study as a whole: In patients, unique TRB V-J pairs were restricted and V/J usage skewed, especially in Tregs. Patient CD8+ T cells trended nonsignificantly toward lower Shannon entropy than control CD8+ cells.

At testing, patients were 2 to 39 years old, with reduced naive and increased memory T-cell proportions. The primer mix had 52 TRBV and 13 TRBJ primers. Sequenced by immunoSEQ multiplex PCR; TCRdb stores in-frame clones only, minus some. The sample records about 6,100 clones, approximately 80% being singletons. Notes on this clone: Its antigen is unidentified.

V dropped 5 bases and J dropped 2; count of bases not matched to a gene: 8. The V gene's germline CDR1 is SEHNR and CDR2 FQNEAQ (reference sequence). The CDR3 spans 16 residues. The sequence came from a child younger than 18 with CD3G deficiency. The sample comprised CD8+ T cells sorted from blood. The chain joins TRBV7-9 to TRBJ2-3, with 9 bases lining up with TRBD2. Written as DNA, the CDR3 is TGTGCCAGCAGCCTCCTCGGGACTAGCTCCACAGATACGCAGTATTTT. Translating gives CASSLLGTSSTDTQYF.